Each of the 29 T cell receptor beta chains below was sequenced from the same sample in a study of T-cell memory formation after mild COVID-19. TCRdb reprocessed the 5' RACE reads via MiXCR and lists one record per CDR3 protein. The sample has just over 300,000 distinct CDR3 sequences, roughly 21% seen once. The sample was PBMCs or a T cell subset sorted from them (not recorded which). These receptors all come from a man aged 18 to 29 who had mild COVID-19 (a few samples of this study predate the infection). Cell type and time point are not known.

This clonotype turned up a few times. V and J are TRBV15 and TRBJ1-1; no firm D call. V was trimmed by 3 bases and J by 7 bases, leaving 9 bases between them. Germline lookup yields CDR1 LNHNV and CDR2 YYDKDF (reference sequence). This CDR3 is 12 amino acids long. In DNA form, the CDR3 reads TGTGCCACCAGCAGCTACGGGGATGAAGCTTTCTTT. Translating it yields CATSSYGDEAFF.

The CDR3 bases are TGTGCCACCAGCAGAGATGTTGGCCAAGAGACCCAGTACTTC. It translates to CATSRDVGQETQYF. This chain uses TRBV15 with TRBJ2-5; D remains unclear. V lost 0 bases and J 1 base, leaving 6 bases between the germline ends. The CDR3 covers 14 residues. Germline CDR1 is LNHNV and CDR2 is YYDKDF (reference sequence).

The rearrangement links TRBV12-3 or TRBV12-4 to TRBJ2-3, with D possibly TRBD1 on 7 matching bases. The CDR3 has 15 residues. Trimming left V 10 bases short and J 2 bases short, with 19 bases between. Here the CDR3 DNA reads TGTGCCATCGCCTCAGGGGGGACCGTCACAGATACGCAGTATTTT. Protein: CAIASGGTVTDTQYF.

This clonotype turned up a few times. The CDR3 sequence: CASSRDHGTSNQPQHF. The CDR3 bases are TGCGCCAGCAGCCGAGATCACGGGACTAGCAATCAGCCCCAGCATTTT. The chain employs TRBV4-1 and TRBJ1-5, with D tentatively TRBD1 (5 bases). Germline V gene data show CDR1 as MGHRA and CDR2 as YSYEKL. V lost 4 bases and J 0 bases, leaving 13 bases between the germline ends. The CDR3 runs to 16 residues.

Of note for this clonotype: The junction departs from germline at one end; a sequencing error may be responsible. The chain joins TRBV10-3 to TRBJ2-4; D might be TRBD2 (6 bases). The CDR3 length is 14 residues. Germline CDR1 reads ENHRY; CDR2 reads SYGVKD. The CDR3 region has the DNA TGTGCCATCAGTGTCACCCCCATGAGGGGAGGCGTGGCTTTC. Protein sequence: CAISVTPMRGGVAF.

This clonotype was picked up a small number of times. This chain uses TRBV7-9 with TRBJ2-5; perhaps TRBD1 as D (6 bases). CDR3 length: 14 residues. The germline V and J ends were trimmed by 5 bases and 4 bases, with 14 bases remaining between them. CDR1 and CDR2 (germline): SEHNR, FQNEAQ (reference sequence). The CDR3 loop reads CASSETGIRETQYF. In nucleotides, the CDR3 is TGTGCCAGCAGCGAAACAGGGATTCGAGAGACCCAGTACTTC. The full variable domain, completed using reference TRBV7-9 and TRBJ2-5, is DTGVSQNPRHKITKRGQNVTFRCDPISEHNRLYWYRQTLGQGPEFLTYFQNEAQLEKSRLLSDRFSAERPKGSFSTLEIQRTEQGDSAMYLCASSETGIRETQYFGPGTRLLVL.

The chain is built from TRBV5-4 and TRBJ2-1, with TRBD2 identical over 7 bases. The ends lost 0 bases at V and 6 bases at J; junction bases unmatched: 6. The CDR3 runs 15 residues. The germline gives CDR1 SGHNT, CDR2 YYREEE (reference sequence). The chain's CDR3 is CASSLEWRGTNEQFF. Written as DNA, the CDR3 is TGTGCCAGCAGCTTGGAGTGGCGGGGGACCAATGAGCAGTTCTTC.

This clonotype has only a few counts. This chain links TRBV20-1 with TRBJ2-2; a possible D gene is TRBD2 (6 bases). Germline values: CDR1 DFQATT, CDR2 SNEGSKA (reference sequence). Trimming removed 6 bases from V and 5 bases from J, with 16 bases in between. The CDR3 length is 14 residues. The chain's CDR3 is CSADPGARTGELFF. Here the CDR3 DNA reads TGCAGTGCCGACCCGGGAGCAAGGACCGGGGAGCTGTTTTTT.

This clonotype appeared a few times. This chain uses TRBV7-3 with TRBJ2-7; TRBD2 is a possible D gene (6 bases). Germline CDR1 SGHTA, CDR2 FQGTGA. The V end lost 5 bases, the J end lost 5 bases, and 16 bases lay between the germline ends. The CDR3 has 14 amino acids. The CDR3 DNA sequence: TGTGCCAGCAGCCACCTCGGTTGGGGGGACGAGCAGTACTTC. Its translation is CASSHLGWGDEQYF.

This clonotype appeared a few times. For the CDR3, the DNA is TGTGCCAGCACCGGGGGGGGGAGGAAAAACATTCAGTACTTC. Encoded protein: CASTGGGRKNIQYF. The rearrangement uses TRBV28 and TRBJ2-4; 8 bases are a match to TRBD2. The CDR3 spans 14 residues. The junction had 6 bases not matched to a gene; V was cut back by 7 bases and J by 4 bases. Germline assignment: CDR1 MDHEN and CDR2 SYDVKM.

A few counts support this clonotype. The rearrangement joins TRBV20-1 to TRBJ2-3; the D gene is possibly TRBD2 (6 bases). Germline V lookup: CDR1 DFQATT, CDR2 SNEGSKA (reference sequence). Trimming took 5 bases from V and 7 from J, leaving 13 bases between them. This CDR3 has 12 amino acids. Written as DNA, the CDR3 is TGCAGTGCTTCAGAACGGGGGTATACGCAGTATTTT. This codes for CSASERGYTQYF.

CDR3 DNA: TGCAGTGCTAGAGTCGCGGGACACACTGATCAGCCCCAGCATTTT. The encoded protein is CSARVAGHTDQPQHF. The gene calls are TRBV20-1 and TRBJ1-5, with D perhaps matching TRBD1 (6 bases). This CDR3 is 15 amino acids long. Trimming removed 1 base from V and 5 bases from J, with 15 bases in between. Germline V gives CDR1 DFQATT, CDR2 SNEGSKA (reference sequence).

The chain combines TRBV7-2 with TRBJ1-2, with D possibly TRBD1 on 5 matching bases. CDR3 length: 14 amino acids. Trimming shortened V by 3 bases and J by 2 bases, and 10 bases separated the two germline ends. Germline CDR1 and CDR2: SGHTA and FQGNSA. CDR3 bases: TGTGCCAGCAGCTTGGCTCAGGGAAACTATGGCTACACCTTC. The encoded protein is CASSLAQGNYGYTF.

The rearrangement links TRBV4-3 to TRBJ1-5, with a possible D match to TRBD1 (6 bases). The V and J ends lost 0 bases and 7 bases respectively, with 10 bases between them. Germline values: CDR1 LGHNA, CDR2 YSLEER. The CDR3 totals 14 residues. The CDR3 DNA follows: TGCGCCAGCAGCCAAGAGTGGGGGGCACAGCCCCAGCATTTT. Translated: CASSQEWGAQPQHF.

There are a few counts of this clonotype. V is TRBV7-9 and J is TRBJ1-1; D call uncertain. CDR3 length: 16 residues. The V and J ends lost 5 bases and 5 bases respectively, with 21 bases between them. Germline assignment: CDR1 SEHNR and CDR2 FQNEAQ (reference sequence). CDR3 sequence: CASSPYPRAAGTEAFF. DNA for the CDR3: TGTGCCAGCAGCCCTTATCCCCGAGCAGCAGGTACTGAAGCTTTCTTT.

This chain connects TRBV4-2 to TRBJ2-3; D unresolved. The V and J ends lost 1 base and 0 bases respectively, with 8 bases between them. The germline V gene encodes CDR1 LGHNA and CDR2 YNFKEQ. CDR3 length equals 15 residues. The CDR3: CASSQVQASTDTQYF. The CDR3 nucleotides are TGTGCCAGCAGCCAAGTGCAGGCGAGCACAGATACGCAGTATTTT.

The CDR3 nucleotides are TGTGCCAGCAGCGGCAGGGACAACTATGGCTACACCTTC. Protein sequence: CASSGRDNYGYTF. This chain uses TRBV7-2 with TRBJ1-2, with D possibly being TRBD1 (5 bases). This CDR3 has 13 amino acids. V gave up 5 bases and J gave up 2 bases, with 9 bases separating them. Per germline, CDR1 SGHTA and CDR2 FQGNSA.

This clonotype was picked up a small number of times. V is TRBV7-9 and J is TRBJ1-3; tentatively, D is TRBD1 (6 bases). V was clipped by 5 bases and J by 2 bases, with 13 bases between them. This CDR3 region has 15 residues. From germline, CDR1 is SEHNR and CDR2 FQNEAQ (reference sequence). CDR3 bases: TGTGCCAGCAGCCACCACCGGGGGCCTGGAAACACCATATATTTT. Translated: CASSHHRGPGNTIYF.

In this sample, this clonotype turned up a few times. The genes are TRBV9 and TRBJ1-1, with D perhaps matching TRBD1 (5 bases). Germline CDR1 SGDLS, CDR2 YYNGEE. This CDR3 is built from 14 residues. V shed 3 bases and J shed 9 bases, with 18 bases lying between them. The CDR3 nucleotides are TGTGCCAGCAGCGCCCTCACAGGACAAGGACAAGCTTTCTTT. Its translation: CASSALTGQGQAFF.

The sample holds a few counts of this clonotype. The genes are TRBV15 and TRBJ2-5, with D possibly being TRBD1 (5 bases). Germline V gene sequence: CDR1 LNHNV, CDR2 YYDKDF (reference sequence). Trimming took off 0 bases at V and 5 bases at J, with 13 bases between the two ends. CDR3 length equals 15 residues. The CDR3 nucleotides are TGTGCCACCAGCAGAGACAGGGTTTTCATTGAGACCCAGTACTTC. Translation gives CATSRDRVFIETQYF.

This chain connects TRBV12-3 or TRBV12-4 to TRBJ2-5, with 10 positions matching TRBD2. The CDR3 spans 18 residues. The trim removed 2 bases at V and 2 bases at J, leaving 11 bases unmatched. CDR3 amino acids: CASSLRGSSGGAQETQYF. The CDR3 DNA follows: TGTGCCAGCAGTTTACGGGGGTCTAGCGGGGGCGCACAAGAGACCCAGTACTTC.

In this sample, this clonotype turned up a few times. The CDR3 nucleotides are TGTGCCAGCAGTACCCTCCGGGCGGGGAGCTCCTACGAGCAGTACGTC. It yields the protein CASSTLRAGSSYEQYV. The chain links TRBV6-2 or TRBV6-3 to TRBJ2-7, with D maybe TRBD2 (6 bases). CDR3 size: 16 residues. CDR1 MNHEY and CDR2 SVGEGT come from the germline V gene. Deletions cut 5 bases from V and 0 bases from J, with 17 bases between.

This clonotype was detected a few times. The gene calls are TRBV7-2 and TRBJ2-7, with 7 bases that match TRBD1. CDR3 length: 15 residues. V was pared by 3 bases and J by 2 bases, with 7 bases of the junction left unmatched. CDR1 is SGHTA and CDR2 is FQGNSA in the germline V gene. CDR3 protein: CASSFYRDRAYEQYF. The CDR3 DNA reads as TGTGCCAGCAGCTTTTACCGGGACAGAGCCTACGAGCAGTACTTC.

This clonotype has a handful of counts. The chain has TRBV4-2 and TRBJ2-2; possible D gene TRBD2, 6 bases. Trimming cost V 3 bases and J 1 base, with 18 bases left between them. Germline CDR1 and CDR2: LGHNA and YNFKEQ. The CDR3 contains 18 residues. DNA for the CDR3: TGTGCCAGCAGCCAGGGCGCCCTCCTGGGACTGAACACCGGGGAGCTGTTTTTT. Its protein is CASSQGALLGLNTGELFF.

This chain links TRBV9 with TRBJ2-2; D possibly corresponds to TRBD1 (5 bases). The CDR3 contains 16 residues. Germline V gene data show CDR1 as SGDLS and CDR2 as YYNGEE. V was clipped by 3 bases and J by 1 base, with 13 bases between them. This chain's CDR3 is CASSEDTGWNTGELFF. The DNA of the CDR3 is TGTGCCAGCAGCGAGGACACAGGATGGAACACCGGGGAGCTGTTTTTT. Supplemented by reference TRBV9 and TRBJ2-2, the full variable domain reads DSGVTQTPKHLITATGQRVTLRCSPRSGDLSVYWYQQSLDQGLQFLIQYYNGEERAKGNILERFSAQQFPDLHSELNLSSLELGDSALYFCASSEDTGWNTGELFFGEGSRLTVL.

This chain joins TRBV10-3 and TRBJ2-6; D gene ambiguous. Trimming took off 0 bases at V and 0 bases at J, with 12 bases between the two ends. CDR3 length equals 18 residues. CDR1 ENHRY and CDR2 SYGVKD come from the germline V gene. DNA of the CDR3: TGTGCCATCAGTGAGTCGGTCAGGTCCCCCTCTGGGGCCAACGTCCTGACTTTC. Residues: CAISESVRSPSGANVLTF.

The chain combines TRBV6-6 with TRBJ1-3; D unclear. The V gene lost 0 bases and the J gene lost 0 bases, with 12 bases spanning the gap. The CDR3 runs 17 residues. CDR1 is MNHNY and CDR2 is SVGAGI in the germline V gene (reference sequence). CDR3 loop: CASSYSRALPSGNTIYF. As DNA, the CDR3 is TGTGCCAGCAGTTACTCCCGAGCCTTGCCCTCTGGAAACACCATATATTTT.

This clonotype occurred a few times. The genes are TRBV29-1 and TRBJ1-2; D is perhaps TRBD1 (6 bases). The CDR3 consists of 14 residues. Germline V gene sequence: CDR1 SQVTM, CDR2 ANQGSEA. The V and J ends lost 1 base and 2 bases respectively, with 11 bases between them. In DNA form, the CDR3 reads TGCAGCGTTGAAGGGGGGGCCGGCAACTATGGCTACACCTTC. This encodes CSVEGGAGNYGYTF.

This clonotype was found a few times. The chain links TRBV24-1 to TRBJ2-3, with TRBD1 matching 8 bases. Unmatched junction bases numbered 12, after V lost 7 bases and J lost 4 bases. Germline CDR1 KGHDR, CDR2 SFDVKD. The CDR3 is made up of 16 amino acids. The CDR3 DNA sequence: TGTGCCACCAGCACCGGGACAGGAGACCTCCCAGATACGCAGTATTTT. Translation gives CATSTGTGDLPDTQYF.